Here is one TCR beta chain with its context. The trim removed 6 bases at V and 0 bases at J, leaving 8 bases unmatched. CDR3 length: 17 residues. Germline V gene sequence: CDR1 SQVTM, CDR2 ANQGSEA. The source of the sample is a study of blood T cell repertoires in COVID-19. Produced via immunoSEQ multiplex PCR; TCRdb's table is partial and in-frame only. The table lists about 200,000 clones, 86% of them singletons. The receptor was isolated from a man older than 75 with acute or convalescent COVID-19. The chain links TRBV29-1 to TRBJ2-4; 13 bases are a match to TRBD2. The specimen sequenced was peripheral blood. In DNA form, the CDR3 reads TGCAGCGTAGGGACGGGACTAGCGGGACTAGCCAAAAACATTCAGTACTTC. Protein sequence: CSVGTGLAGLAKNIQYF.